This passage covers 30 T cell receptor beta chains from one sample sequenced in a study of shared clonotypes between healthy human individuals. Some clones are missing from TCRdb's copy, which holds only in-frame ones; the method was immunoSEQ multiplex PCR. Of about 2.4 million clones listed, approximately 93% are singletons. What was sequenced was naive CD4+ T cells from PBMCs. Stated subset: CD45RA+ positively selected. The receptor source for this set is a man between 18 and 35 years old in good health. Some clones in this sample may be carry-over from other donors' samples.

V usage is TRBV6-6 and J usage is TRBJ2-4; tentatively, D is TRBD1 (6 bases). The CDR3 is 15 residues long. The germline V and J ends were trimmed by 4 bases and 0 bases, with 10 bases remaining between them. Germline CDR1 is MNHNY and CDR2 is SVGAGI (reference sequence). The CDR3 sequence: CASSLDSLAKNIQYF. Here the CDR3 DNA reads TGTGCCAGCAGTTTGGACAGCTTAGCCAAAAACATTCAGTACTTC.

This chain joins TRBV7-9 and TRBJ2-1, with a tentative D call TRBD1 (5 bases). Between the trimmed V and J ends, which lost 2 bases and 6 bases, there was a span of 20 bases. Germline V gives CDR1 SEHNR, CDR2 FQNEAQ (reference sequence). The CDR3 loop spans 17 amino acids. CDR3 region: CASSLNYSQGLRNEQFF. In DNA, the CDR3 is TGTGCCAGCAGCTTAAATTACAGCCAGGGCCTCCGCAATGAGCAGTTCTTC. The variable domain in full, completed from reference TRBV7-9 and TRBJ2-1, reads DTGVSQNPRHKITKRGQNVTFRCDPISEHNRLYWYRQTLGQGPEFLTYFQNEAQLEKSRLLSDRFSAERPKGSFSTLEIQRTEQGDSAMYLCASSLNYSQGLRNEQFFGPGTRLTVL.

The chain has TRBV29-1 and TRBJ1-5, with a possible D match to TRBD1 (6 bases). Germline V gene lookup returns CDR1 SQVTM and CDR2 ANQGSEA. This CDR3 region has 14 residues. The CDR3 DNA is TGCAGTGTCGTCGAGGGGGGCACCAATCAGCCCCAGCATTTT. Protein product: CSVVEGGTNQPQHF.

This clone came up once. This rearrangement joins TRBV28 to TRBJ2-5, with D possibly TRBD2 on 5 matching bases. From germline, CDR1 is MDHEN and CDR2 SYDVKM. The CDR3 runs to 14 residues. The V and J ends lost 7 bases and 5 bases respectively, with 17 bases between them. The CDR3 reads CASTSYEGGETQYF. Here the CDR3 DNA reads TGTGCCAGCACTTCGTACGAGGGCGGGGAGACCCAGTACTTC.

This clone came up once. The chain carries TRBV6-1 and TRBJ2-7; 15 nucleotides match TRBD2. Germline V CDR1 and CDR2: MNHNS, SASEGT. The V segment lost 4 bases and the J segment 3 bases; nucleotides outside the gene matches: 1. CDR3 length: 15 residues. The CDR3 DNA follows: TGTGCCAGCAGTGCGGGACTAGCGGGGGGCTACGAGCAGTACTTC. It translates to CASSAGLAGGYEQYF.

The CDR3 spells CATGGEANTGELFF. CDR3 sequence (DNA): TGTGCCACCGGGGGGGAAGCGAACACCGGGGAGCTGTTTTTT. V gene TRBV15 combines with J gene TRBJ2-2; TRBD2 agrees at 7 bases. The germline gives CDR1 LNHNV, CDR2 YYDKDF (reference sequence). The J segment lost 0 bases and the V segment lost 8 bases, leaving 3 bases of the junction unmatched. The CDR3 runs 14 residues. The whole variable domain, filled in from reference TRBV15 and TRBJ2-2, reads DAMVIQNPRYQVTQFGKPVTLSCSQTLNHNVMYWYQQKSSQAPKLLFHYYDKDFNNEADTPDNFQSRRPNTSFCFLDIRSPGLGDTAMYLCATGGEANTGELFFGEGSRLTVL.

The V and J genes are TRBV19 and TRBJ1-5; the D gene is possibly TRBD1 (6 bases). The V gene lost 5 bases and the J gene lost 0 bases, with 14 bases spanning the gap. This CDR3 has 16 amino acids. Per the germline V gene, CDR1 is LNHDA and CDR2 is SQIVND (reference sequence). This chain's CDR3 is CASSPWGRGSNQPQHF. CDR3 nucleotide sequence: TGTGCCAGTAGTCCTTGGGGCAGGGGTAGCAATCAGCCCCAGCATTTT.

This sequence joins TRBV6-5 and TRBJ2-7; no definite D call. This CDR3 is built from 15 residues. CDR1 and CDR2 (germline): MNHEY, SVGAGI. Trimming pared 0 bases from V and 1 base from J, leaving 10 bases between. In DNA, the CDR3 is TGTGCCAGCAGTTACTCAGTCCTCGGATCCTACGAGCAGTACTTC. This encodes CASSYSVLGSYEQYF.

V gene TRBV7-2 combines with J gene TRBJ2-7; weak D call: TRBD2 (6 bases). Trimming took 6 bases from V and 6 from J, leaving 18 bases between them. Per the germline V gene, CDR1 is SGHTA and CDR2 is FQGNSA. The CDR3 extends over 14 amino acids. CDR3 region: CASSLQPQGGEQYF. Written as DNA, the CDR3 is TGTGCCAGCAGTTTACAACCTCAGGGAGGCGAGCAGTACTTC.

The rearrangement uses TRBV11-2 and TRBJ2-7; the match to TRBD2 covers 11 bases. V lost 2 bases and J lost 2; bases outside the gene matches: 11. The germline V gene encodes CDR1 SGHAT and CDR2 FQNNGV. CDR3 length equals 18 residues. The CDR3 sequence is CASSLRTTTSGEAYEQYF. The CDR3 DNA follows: TGTGCCAGCAGCTTACGCACCACGACTAGCGGGGAAGCCTACGAGCAGTACTTC.

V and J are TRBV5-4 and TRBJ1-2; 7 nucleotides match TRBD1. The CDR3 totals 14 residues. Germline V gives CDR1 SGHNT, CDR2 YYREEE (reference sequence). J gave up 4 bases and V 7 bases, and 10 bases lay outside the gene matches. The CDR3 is CASGVGQAGYGYTF. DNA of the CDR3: TGTGCCAGCGGGGTTGGACAGGCGGGCTATGGCTACACCTTC.

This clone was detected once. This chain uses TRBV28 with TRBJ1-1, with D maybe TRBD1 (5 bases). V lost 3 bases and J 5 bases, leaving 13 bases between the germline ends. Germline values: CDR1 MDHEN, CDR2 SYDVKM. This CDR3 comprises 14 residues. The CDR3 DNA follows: TGTGCCAGCAGTTTGGGGCAAGAGCGGACTGAAGCTTTCTTT. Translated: CASSLGQERTEAFF.

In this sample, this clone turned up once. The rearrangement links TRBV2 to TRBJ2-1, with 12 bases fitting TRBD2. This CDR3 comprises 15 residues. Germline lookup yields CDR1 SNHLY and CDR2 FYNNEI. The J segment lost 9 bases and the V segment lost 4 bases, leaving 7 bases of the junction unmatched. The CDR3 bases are TGTGCCAGCAGTGCAAGGACTAGCGGGATTACTGAGCAGTTCTTC. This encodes CASSARTSGITEQFF.

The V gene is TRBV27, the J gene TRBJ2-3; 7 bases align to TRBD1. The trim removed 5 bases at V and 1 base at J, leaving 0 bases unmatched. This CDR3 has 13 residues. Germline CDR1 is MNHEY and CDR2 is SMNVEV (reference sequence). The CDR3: CASSRGRTDTQYF. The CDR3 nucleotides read TGTGCCAGCAGTAGGGGGCGCACAGATACGCAGTATTTT.

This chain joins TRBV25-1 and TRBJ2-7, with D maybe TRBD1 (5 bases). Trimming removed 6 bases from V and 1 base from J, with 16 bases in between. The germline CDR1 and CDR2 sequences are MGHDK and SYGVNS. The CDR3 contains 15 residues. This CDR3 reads CASSQVGTGSYEQYF. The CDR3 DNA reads TGTGCCAGCAGCCAAGTGGGCACAGGTTCCTACGAGCAGTACTTC.

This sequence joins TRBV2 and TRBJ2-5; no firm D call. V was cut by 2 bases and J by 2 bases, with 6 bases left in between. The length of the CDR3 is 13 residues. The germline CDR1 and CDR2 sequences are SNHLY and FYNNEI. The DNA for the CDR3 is TGTGCCAGCAGTGAAATGATTCAAGAGACCCAGTACTTC. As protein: CASSEMIQETQYF. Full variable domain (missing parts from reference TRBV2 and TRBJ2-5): EPEVTQTPSHQVTQMGQEVILRCVPISNHLYFYWYRQILGQKVEFLVSFYNNEISEKSEIFDDQFSVERPDGSNFTLKIRSTKLEDSAMYFCASSEMIQETQYFGPGTRLLVL.

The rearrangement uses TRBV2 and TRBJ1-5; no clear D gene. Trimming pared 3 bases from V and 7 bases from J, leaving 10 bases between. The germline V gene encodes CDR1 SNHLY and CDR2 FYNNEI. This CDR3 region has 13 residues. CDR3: CASSEEQEQPQHF. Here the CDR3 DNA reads TGTGCCAGCAGTGAGGAGCAGGAACAGCCCCAGCATTTT.

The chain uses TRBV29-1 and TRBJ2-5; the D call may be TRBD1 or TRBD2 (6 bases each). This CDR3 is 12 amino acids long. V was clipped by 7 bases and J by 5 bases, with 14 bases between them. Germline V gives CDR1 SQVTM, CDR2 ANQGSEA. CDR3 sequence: CSGVRGRETQYF. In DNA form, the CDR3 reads TGCAGCGGTGTCCGGGGGCGGGAGACCCAGTACTTC. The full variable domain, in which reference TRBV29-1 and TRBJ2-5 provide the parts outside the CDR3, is SAVISQKPSRDICQRGTSLTIQCQVDSQVTMMFWYRQQPGQSLTLIATANQGSEATYESGFVIDKFPISRPNLTFSTLTVSNMSPEDSSIYLCSGVRGRETQYFGPGTRLLVL.

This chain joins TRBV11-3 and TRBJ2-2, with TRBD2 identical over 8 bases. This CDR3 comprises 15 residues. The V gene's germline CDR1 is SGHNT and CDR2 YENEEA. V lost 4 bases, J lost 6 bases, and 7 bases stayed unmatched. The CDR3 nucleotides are TGTGCCAGCAGCTCCGGGACTAGTATCCCCGGGGAGCTGTTTTTT. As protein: CASSSGTSIPGELFF.

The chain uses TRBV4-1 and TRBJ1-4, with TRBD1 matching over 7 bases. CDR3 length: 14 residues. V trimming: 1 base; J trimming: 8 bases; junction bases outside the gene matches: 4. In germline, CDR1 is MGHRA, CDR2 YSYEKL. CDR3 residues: CASSQVTGVEKLFF. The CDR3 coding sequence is TGCGCCAGCAGCCAAGTTACAGGGGTCGAAAAACTGTTTTTT.

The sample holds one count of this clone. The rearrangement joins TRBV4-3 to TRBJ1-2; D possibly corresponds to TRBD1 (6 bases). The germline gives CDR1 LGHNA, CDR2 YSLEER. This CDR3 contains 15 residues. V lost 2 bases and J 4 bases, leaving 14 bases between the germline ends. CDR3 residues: CASSQSGGRGYGYTF. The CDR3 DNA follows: TGCGCCAGCAGCCAATCCGGGGGGCGCGGCTATGGCTACACCTTC.

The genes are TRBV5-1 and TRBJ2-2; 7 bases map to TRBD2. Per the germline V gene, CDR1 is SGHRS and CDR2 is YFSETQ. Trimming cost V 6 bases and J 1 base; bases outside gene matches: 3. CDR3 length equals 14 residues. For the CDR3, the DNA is TGCGCCAGCAATTCGGGAGGGAACACCGGGGAGCTGTTTTTT. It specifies CASNSGGNTGELFF.

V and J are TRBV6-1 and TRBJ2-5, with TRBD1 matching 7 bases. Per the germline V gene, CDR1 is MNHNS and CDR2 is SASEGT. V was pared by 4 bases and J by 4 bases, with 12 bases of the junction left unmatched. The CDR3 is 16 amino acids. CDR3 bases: TGTGCCAGCAGTGCGTTGATGAGGGGGCTGAGAGAGACCCAGTACTTC. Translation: CASSALMRGLRETQYF.

CDR3 in amino acids: CASSLGKRQGAYEQYF. Here the CDR3 DNA reads TGCGCCAGCAGCTTGGGAAAGAGACAGGGGGCCTACGAGCAGTACTTC. The chain joins TRBV5-1 to TRBJ2-7, with 9 bases matching TRBD1. Germline CDR1 is SGHRS and CDR2 is YFSETQ. The CDR3 length is 16 residues. Losses at the gene ends were 0 bases for V and 2 bases for J; bases not matched to a gene: 6.

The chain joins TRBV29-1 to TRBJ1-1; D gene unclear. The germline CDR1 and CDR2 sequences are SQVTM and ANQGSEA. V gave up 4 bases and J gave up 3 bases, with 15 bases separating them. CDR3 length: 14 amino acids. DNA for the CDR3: TGCAGCGTTGCGGCTCCGTTTAAGGACACTGAAGCTTTCTTT. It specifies CSVAAPFKDTEAFF.

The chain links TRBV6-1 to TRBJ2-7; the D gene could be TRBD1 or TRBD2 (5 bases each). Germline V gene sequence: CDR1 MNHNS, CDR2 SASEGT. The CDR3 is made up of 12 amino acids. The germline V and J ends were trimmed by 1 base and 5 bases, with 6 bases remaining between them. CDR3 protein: CASSEGGNEQYF. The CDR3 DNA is TGTGCCAGCAGTGAAGGGGGGAACGAGCAGTACTTC.

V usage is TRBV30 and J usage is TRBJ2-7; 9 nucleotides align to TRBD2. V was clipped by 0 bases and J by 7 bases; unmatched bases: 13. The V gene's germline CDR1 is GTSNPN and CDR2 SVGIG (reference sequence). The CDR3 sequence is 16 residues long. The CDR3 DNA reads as TGTGCCTGGAGTGTAGCCGGCGGGGGGGCGCATAGAGAGCAGTACTTC. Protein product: CAWSVAGGGAHREQYF.

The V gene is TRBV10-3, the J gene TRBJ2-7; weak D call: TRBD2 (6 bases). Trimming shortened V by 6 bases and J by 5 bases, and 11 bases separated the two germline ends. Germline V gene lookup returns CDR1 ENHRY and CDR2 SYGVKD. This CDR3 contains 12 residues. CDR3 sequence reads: CAIREGRNEQYF. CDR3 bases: TGTGCCATCAGGGAGGGCCGGAACGAGCAGTACTTC.

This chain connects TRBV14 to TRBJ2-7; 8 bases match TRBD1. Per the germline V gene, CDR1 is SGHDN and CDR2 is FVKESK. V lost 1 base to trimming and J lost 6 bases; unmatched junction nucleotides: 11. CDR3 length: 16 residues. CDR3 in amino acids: CASSQGRGRGPGEQYF. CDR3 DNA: TGTGCCAGCAGCCAAGGACGGGGCAGGGGGCCGGGCGAGCAGTACTTC.

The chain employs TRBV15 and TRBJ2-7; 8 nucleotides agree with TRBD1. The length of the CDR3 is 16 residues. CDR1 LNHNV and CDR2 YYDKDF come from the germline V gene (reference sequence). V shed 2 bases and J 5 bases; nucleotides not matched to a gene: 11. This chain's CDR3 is CATSRFSGTGHDEQYF. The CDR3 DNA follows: TGTGCCACCAGCAGATTTTCCGGGACAGGACACGACGAGCAGTACTTC.